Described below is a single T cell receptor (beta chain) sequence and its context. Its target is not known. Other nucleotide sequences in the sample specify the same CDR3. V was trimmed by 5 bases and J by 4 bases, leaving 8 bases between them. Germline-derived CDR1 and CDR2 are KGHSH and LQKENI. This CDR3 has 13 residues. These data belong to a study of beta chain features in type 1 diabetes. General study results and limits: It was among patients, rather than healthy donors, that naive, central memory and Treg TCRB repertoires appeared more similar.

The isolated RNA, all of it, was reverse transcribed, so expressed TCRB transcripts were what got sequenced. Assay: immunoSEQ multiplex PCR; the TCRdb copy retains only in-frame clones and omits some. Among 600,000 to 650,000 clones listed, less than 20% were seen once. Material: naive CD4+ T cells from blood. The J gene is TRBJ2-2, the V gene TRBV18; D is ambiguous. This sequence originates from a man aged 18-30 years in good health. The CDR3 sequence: CASSSGLTGELFF. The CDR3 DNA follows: TGTGCCAGCTCATCGGGTCTCACCGGGGAGCTGTTTTTT.